This T cell receptor (beta chain) was retrieved from a study of T-cell reconstitution after alpha-beta-depleted transplantation in children. Unique molecular identifiers were incorporated when the TCRbeta library was constructed. Using its own MiXCR run on the PCR reads, TCRdb lists one record per CDR3 protein. The sample has about 540,000 distinct CDR3 sequences, 18% seen once. Germline-derived CDR1 and CDR2 are MNHEY and SMNVEV (reference sequence). This CDR3 contains 14 residues. V lost 2 bases and J lost 4, with 11 bases in between. The chain uses TRBV27 and TRBJ1-1; no definite D call. The sequence was collected from a human donor who donated a stem cell graft to a child with acute lymphoblastic leukemia. The sequenced sample was PBMCs from the stem cell graft donor, obtained from the stem cell graft. The chain's CDR3 is CASSLGPSPTEAFF. For the CDR3, the DNA is TGTGCCAGCAGTTTAGGACCAAGTCCCACTGAAGCTTTCTTT.